This TCR beta chain was obtained from a study of shared clonotypes between healthy human individuals. Study details: Per donor, three plates held CD4 naive cells, three held CD4 memory, two held CD8 naive and one held CD8 memory.

The CDR3 sequence is 13 residues long. The ends were cut back, 0 bases at V and 10 bases at J, with 12 bases in the middle. Germline V gene lookup returns CDR1 MNHEY and CDR2 SVGAGI. A remark on this clone: Its cognate antigen is unknown.

General study points: Clonotype sharing levels among donors were expected to vary with sequencing depth.

The donor cohort consisted entirely of Caucasian adults residing in Nashville, Tennessee. Genomic DNA of every subset was divided equally among multiple immunoSEQ plates. The data were produced by immunoSEQ multiplex PCR, yet TCRdb's version contains in-frame clones alone and is incomplete. Of 2.5 million or so clones detected, 90% to 95% appear once; the ten largest clones hold 0.13% to 0.15%. The material sequenced was naive CD4+ T cells sorted from blood. As for subset: CD45RA+ positively selected. The TCR sequence derives from a man aged 18 to 30 in good health. The chain uses TRBV6-5 and TRBJ1-2, with D maybe TRBD1 (6 bases). The CDR3: CASSYSGQTDYTF. The CDR3 DNA is TGTGCCAGCAGTTACTCAGGACAGACCGACTACACCTTC.